The T cell receptor (beta chain) described here comes from a study of blood T cells in healthy people across ages (dated by TCRdb to 2014 to 2015). Looking at the study overall: Template switching captured roughly one uniquely barcoded TCR beta cDNA molecule per two T cells in model experiments. Using deep sequencing normalized with unique cDNA molecular identifiers, the study measured how TCR beta repertoire diversity changes with age. The donors were divided into four age groups: young (average around 17 years), middle-aged (about 40), aged (approximately 62) and long-lived (82). Donors of different ages were randomly distributed across sequencing lanes to avoid experimental bias. Two additional independent replicas of 1 million unique cDNA reads from the same blood draw were analyzed for two donors (one aged 18 to 29 and one aged 80 or older). Results the study describes overall, beyond this receptor: A strong correlation was found between observed TCR beta diversity and the percentage of naive T cells measured by flow cytometry. Compared with the aged group, the long-lived group had more naive CD4+ T cells, fewer expanded clones and increased TCR diversity, suggesting age selection. Conclusive comparison of naive and antigen-experienced compartments was prevented by the profiling of bulk unsorted PBMCs. Estimates of total diversity from one million sequenced T cells were regarded as lower bounds and underestimates. Because donor CMV infection status was unknown, age-related changes in expanded clonotypes were potentially confounded. Observed TCR beta diversity per million T cells fell roughly linearly with age, and a significant reduction was already apparent by age around 44.

The V end gives up 6 bases and the J end 10 bases, leaving 12 bases in the junction not matched to a gene. From its cysteine to its phenylalanine, the CDR3 spans 14 amino acids. Of all the DNA, just the CDR3 is kept, 42 bases in frame from base 1. The germline V gene (reference sequence) sets CDR1 to MNHNY and CDR2 to SVGAGI. The library was built by means of 5' RACE. TCRdb lists the instrument as Illumina HiSeq 2500. The second PCR ran for about 6 to 11 cycles and used a J-beta primer mix along with a sample-barcoded 5' primer. A template-switch 5' adaptor carrying 12 random nucleotides introduced a unique molecular identifier onto each TCR beta cDNA molecule. Each sample yielded at least 3 million CDR3-containing paired-end reads. The Mint cDNA synthesis kit, primed by a TRBC-specific oligonucleotide, was used to synthesize first-strand cDNA from all RNA. After uracil-DNA glycosylase treatment, a first 18-cycle PCR used universal primers M1SS and BC2_uni_R on all cDNA. The source study handled its data this way. For normalization, 1 million high-quality reads were randomly selected from each sample, with every read carrying a distinct molecular identifier. Reads sharing molecular identifiers were discarded rather than binned into consensus sequences. MiTCR, run with a Q25 quality threshold and the strictest error-elimination algorithm, handled CDR3 identification, clonotype clustering and error correction. A nonparametric unseen species model with Euler transformation was used to estimate lower-bound total TCR beta diversity. Through fastp at Q25 and MiXCR, TCRdb rebuilt clones from the public reads, retaining in-frame beta chains. Every distinct CDR3 protein forms one entry, paired with its most common genes and DNA. TCRdb's processing, not the authors', yielded these V and J calls. In all, the sample holds about 1.6 million distinct CDR3 sequences, and roughly a third of those were seen once. The top ten clonotypes cover 11% of the sample.

Systemically healthy Caucasian individuals from Russia, some 36 in total and aged about 6 to 95 years, were included as donors. Each donor gave about 9.8 milliliters of peripheral blood, drawn into EDTA-treated Vacutainer tubes. Ficoll-Paque density-gradient centrifugation was used to isolate PBMCs, with at least 6.5 million per sample. Trizol reagent was used to extract total RNA from PBMCs, with at least 5.5 micrograms per sample. The percentages of naive CD45RAhigh/CD27high T cells were determined by flow cytometry on a PBMC aliquot from every donor. This clonotype was observed a handful of times. Which antigen it targets is not known. It has no much larger one-base neighbor in the sample; base qualities were not kept.

This TCR was recovered from a woman in her 30s in good health. Specimen: blood. Recombination joined TRBV6-6 with TRBJ2-7, with 10 middle bases fitting TRBD2. CDR3 reads: CASRNSLAGAAQYF. The DNA is as follows: TGTGCCAGCAGGAACTCTCTAGCGGGAGCCGCTCAGTACTTC.